The 31 T cell receptor beta chains presented below share a single source sample, sequenced in a study of a mutant IDH1 vaccine in newly diagnosed glioma. Their antigens are not known. Profiling relied on immunoSEQ multiplex PCR, and the TCRdb table lists in-frame clones only, not all of them. The sample lists around 78,000 clones, roughly 85% seen once, with 2% to 2.5% in the top ten. Time point here: week 23, last vaccination. The investigators gave 300 ug of mutant IDH1 20-mer peptide in each vaccine dose, together with topical imiquimod. The sample was PBMCs, taken from a glioma patient whose treatment included an IDH1 peptide vaccine. Source of these receptors: a man aged 25 to 40 with glioma. Some clones in this sample may be carry-over from other donors' samples.

The chain carries TRBV5-1 and TRBJ2-1, with 9 positions matching TRBD1. Germline-derived CDR1 and CDR2 are SGHRS and YFSETQ. The CDR3 sequence is 15 residues long. Trimming at V came to 4 bases and at J to 3 bases, leaving 5 bases not matched to a gene. The CDR3 DNA reads as TGCGCCAGCAGCCAGGGACAGGGCTTCTACAATGAGCAGTTCTTC. Its translation: CASSQGQGFYNEQFF.

CDR3 in DNA: TGTGCCAGCTCACCCCCAGAGGTCGCAGATACGCAGTATTTT. As protein: CASSPPEVADTQYF. The chain couples TRBV18 to TRBJ2-3; D is uncertain. The CDR3 contains 14 residues. CDR1 is KGHSH, CDR2 LQKENI, per germline. V gave up 3 bases and J gave up 4 bases, with 11 bases separating them.

V is TRBV11-2 and J is TRBJ2-3; 7 nucleotides agree with TRBD1. Germline CDR1 and CDR2: SGHAT and FQNNGV. This CDR3 contains 15 residues. V was clipped by 5 bases and J by 4 bases; unmatched bases: 9. This CDR3 is CASSAPHRGPDTQYF. CDR3 sequence (DNA): TGTGCCAGCAGCGCGCCTCACAGGGGCCCAGATACGCAGTATTTT. Variable domain in full (rest from reference TRBV11-2 and TRBJ2-3): EAGVAQSPRYKIIEKRQSVAFWCNPISGHATLYWYQQILGQGPKLLIQFQNNGVVDDSQLPKDRFSAERLKGVDSTLKIQPAKLEDSAVYLCASSAPHRGPDTQYFGPGTRLTVL.

The chain links TRBV7-9 to TRBJ1-1; D remains ambiguous. Trimming took off 5 bases at V and 5 bases at J, with 21 bases between the two ends. The V gene's germline CDR1 is SEHNR and CDR2 FQNEAQ (reference sequence). The CDR3 covers 16 residues. The CDR3 DNA is TGTGCCAGCAGCCCTCCCGTCATAGGCGAACCAACTGAAGCTTTCTTT. Translation: CASSPPVIGEPTEAFF. Together with reference TRBV7-9 and TRBJ1-1, the CDR3 gives the full variable domain: DTGVSQNPRHKITKRGQNVTFRCDPISEHNRLYWYRQTLGQGPEFLTYFQNEAQLEKSRLLSDRFSAERPKGSFSTLEIQRTEQGDSAMYLCASSPPVIGEPTEAFFGQGTRLTVV.

This clone showed up just a few times. This sample includes further DNA sequences coding for the same CDR3. This chain uses TRBV9 with TRBJ1-1, with D unclear. Germline values: CDR1 SGDLS, CDR2 YYNGEE. Trimming pared 0 bases from V and 0 bases from J, leaving 12 bases between. This CDR3 has 16 residues. CDR3 bases: TGTGCCAGCAGCGTAGCTGACATTCCTATGAACACTGAAGCTTTCTTT. Translation: CASSVADIPMNTEAFF.

In its sample, this clone was seen once. The V call is TRBV9, the J call TRBJ2-2; 11 bases map to TRBD2. After removal of 4 bases from V and 2 bases from J, the junction contained 4 bases not matched to a gene. The germline V gene encodes CDR1 SGDLS and CDR2 YYNGEE. The CDR3 runs 16 residues. The CDR3 reads CASSPGTSGNTGELFF. CDR3 DNA sequence: TGTGCCAGCAGCCCTGGGACTAGCGGTAACACCGGGGAGCTGTTTTTT.

V is TRBV9 and J is TRBJ2-3; D perhaps matches TRBD2 (5 bases). The CDR3 has 15 amino acids. Trimming removed 3 bases from V and 0 bases from J, with 11 bases in between. Germline CDR1 SGDLS, CDR2 YYNGEE. CDR3 nucleotides: TGTGCCAGCAGCGGGTACGGGGTTAGCACAGATACGCAGTATTTT. This encodes CASSGYGVSTDTQYF.

V and J are TRBV27 and TRBJ2-2; D is perhaps TRBD1 or TRBD2 (5 bases each). Trimming stripped 2 bases from V and 0 bases from J, with 7 bases between. Germline CDR1 and CDR2: MNHEY and SMNVEV (reference sequence). CDR3 length equals 15 residues. The CDR3 sequence: CASSLRDANTGELFF. CDR3 sequence (DNA): TGTGCCAGCAGTTTACGGGACGCGAACACCGGGGAGCTGTTTTTT.

The gene calls are TRBV19 and TRBJ2-5, with TRBD2 matching over 9 bases. Looked up from germline, CDR1 is LNHDA and CDR2 is SQIVND (reference sequence). Germline trimming cut 6 bases from V and 6 bases from J; bases unmatched to any gene: 11. The CDR3 is made up of 15 amino acids. CDR3 bases: TGTGCCAGTAGGGACTCTGGGACTAGCATCCAGACCCAGTACTTC. Its translation is CASRDSGTSIQTQYF.

This chain joins TRBV4-3 and TRBJ1-4, with D unresolved. CDR1 is LGHNA and CDR2 is YSLEER in the germline V gene. The V gene lost 0 bases and the J gene lost 0 bases, with 8 bases spanning the gap. The CDR3 length is 16 residues. The CDR3 sequence: CASSQDIGPTNEKLFF. The CDR3 DNA is TGCGCCAGCAGCCAAGATATCGGTCCAACTAATGAAAAACTGTTTTTT.

J is TRBJ2-5 and V is TRBV7-9, with D unresolved. CDR3 length equals 11 residues. Germline V gives CDR1 SEHNR, CDR2 FQNEAQ (reference sequence). Trimming took 3 bases from V and 4 from J, leaving 3 bases between them. This chain's CDR3 is CASSLTETQYF. The CDR3 DNA reads as TGTGCCAGCAGCTTGACAGAGACCCAGTACTTC.

The chain recombines TRBV29-1 with TRBJ1-2, with TRBD1 matching 7 bases. This CDR3 has 11 amino acids. CDR1 and CDR2 (germline): SQVTM, ANQGSEA. V dropped 7 bases and J dropped 3; count of bases not matched to a gene: 2. CDR3 loop: CSAGQDYGYTF. In nucleotides, the CDR3 is TGCAGCGCTGGACAGGACTATGGCTACACCTTC. Full variable domain (rest looked up from reference TRBV29-1 and TRBJ1-2): SAVISQKPSRDICQRGTSLTIQCQVDSQVTMMFWYRQQPGQSLTLIATANQGSEATYESGFVIDKFPISRPNLTFSTLTVSNMSPEDSSIYLCSAGQDYGYTFGSGTRLTVV.

The chain is built from TRBV29-1 and TRBJ2-1; no reliable D call. This CDR3 spans 15 amino acids. CDR1 and CDR2 from the germline V gene are SQVTM and ANQGSEA. Trimming shortened V by 3 bases and J by 9 bases, and 21 bases separated the two germline ends. CDR3 loop: CSVESRWLAKGEQFF. The CDR3 bases are TGCAGCGTTGAGAGTAGGTGGCTCGCCAAGGGTGAGCAGTTCTTC.

CDR3 loop: CASSLGGTDEQYF. Here the CDR3 DNA reads TGTGCCAGCAGCTTGGGGGGCACCGACGAGCAGTACTTC. The genes are TRBV5-4 and TRBJ2-7; a possible D gene is TRBD1 (5 bases). Trimming pared 0 bases from V and 5 bases from J, leaving 9 bases between. From germline, CDR1 is SGHNT and CDR2 YYREEE (reference sequence). The CDR3 totals 13 residues.

The genes are TRBV21-1 and TRBJ2-5; the table gives TRBD2 as D, unverified against the DNA. The J call may be wrong; the DNA end is better matched by TRBJ2-7. TRBV21-1 is a known pseudogene. The CDR3 is 15 amino acids. This CDR3 is CASSFGGVSEYEQYF. The CDR3, as DNA: TGTGCCAGCAGCTTCGGCGGAGTCTCGGAGTACGAGCAGTACTTC.

The chain recombines TRBV5-1 with TRBJ1-2; 11 bases are shared with TRBD1. The CDR3 is 14 residues long. CDR1 is SGHRS, CDR2 YFSETQ, per germline. V lost 3 bases and J lost 10; bases outside the gene matches: 8. The chain's CDR3 is CASSSPGTGGDYTF. In DNA form, the CDR3 reads TGCGCCAGCAGCTCGCCTGGGACAGGGGGGGACTACACCTTC.

The chain combines TRBV19 with TRBJ2-7; TRBD1 is a possible D gene (5 bases). CDR3 length equals 12 residues. Germline V lookup: CDR1 LNHDA, CDR2 SQIVND (reference sequence). Trimming took 7 bases from V and 5 from J, leaving 12 bases between them. In DNA form, the CDR3 reads TGTGCCAGTACCTCAGGGTTTAACGAGCAGTACTTC. This codes for CASTSGFNEQYF.

CDR3 protein: CASSSGSGTDTQYF. The CDR3 DNA sequence: TGCGCCAGCAGCTCTGGGAGCGGAACAGATACGCAGTATTTT. The chain uses TRBV5-1 and TRBJ2-3; D might be TRBD2 (5 bases). This CDR3 has 14 residues. Germline V CDR1 and CDR2: SGHRS, YFSETQ. V was pared by 3 bases and J by 3 bases, with 11 bases between.

The V and J genes are TRBV7-8 and TRBJ1-2, with a weak D call TRBD1 (5 bases). The germline gives CDR1 SGHVS, CDR2 FQNEAQ. Between the trimmed V and J ends, which lost 5 bases and 7 bases, there was a span of 17 bases. The CDR3 runs to 14 residues. CDR3 sequence reads: CASSQGTAVFGYTF. The DNA of the CDR3 is TGTGCCAGCAGCCAGGGTACGGCGGTCTTTGGCTACACCTTC.

The chain combines TRBV6-1 with TRBJ1-6; no reliable D call. V was trimmed by 9 bases and J by 4 bases, leaving 10 bases between them. The germline CDR1 and CDR2 sequences are MNHNS and SASEGT. This CDR3 has 13 amino acids. Here the CDR3 reads CASGENYNSPLHF. In nucleotides, the CDR3 is TGTGCCAGTGGAGAAAATTATAATTCACCCCTCCACTTT.

The gene calls are TRBV7-9 and TRBJ1-3; D remains ambiguous. CDR3 length: 15 residues. CDR1 and CDR2 from the germline V gene are SEHNR and FQNEAQ (reference sequence). The ends were cut back, 3 bases at V and 0 bases at J, with 9 bases in the middle. For the CDR3, the DNA is TGTGCCAGCAGCTTGGACGGATTCTCTGGAAACACCATATATTTT. This encodes CASSLDGFSGNTIYF.

This clone was observed a handful of times. The chain links TRBV19 to TRBJ1-5, with D maybe TRBD1 (6 bases). This CDR3 has 14 amino acids. Trimming took off 11 bases at V and 0 bases at J, with 14 bases between the two ends. Germline loops: CDR1 LNHDA, CDR2 SQIVND (reference sequence). This chain's CDR3 is CAAEDRPSNQPQHF. The CDR3 region has the DNA TGTGCCGCGGAGGACAGACCTAGCAATCAGCCCCAGCATTTT.

The chain employs TRBV6-1 and TRBJ1-1; 7 bases line up with TRBD1. The V gene's germline CDR1 is MNHNS and CDR2 SASEGT. The CDR3 runs 14 residues. V trimming: 7 bases; J trimming: 3 bases; junction bases outside the gene matches: 8. CDR3 in amino acids: CASNRQGGYTEAFF. Written as DNA, the CDR3 is TGTGCCAGCAACAGACAGGGCGGGTACACTGAAGCTTTCTTT.

The chain combines TRBV30 with TRBJ1-2; weak D call: TRBD1 (5 bases). Germline V CDR1 and CDR2: GTSNPN, SVGIG (reference sequence). The ends were cut back, 5 bases at V and 4 bases at J, with 20 bases in the middle. The CDR3 totals 15 residues. CDR3 nucleotides: TGTGCCTGGTCTGACGGGGACTCCTGGCCCTATGGCTACACCTTC. This translates into CAWSDGDSWPYGYTF.

The genes are TRBV28 and TRBJ2-7; TRBD1 matches 8 bases. Germline assignment: CDR1 MDHEN and CDR2 SYDVKM. After removal of 3 bases from V and 4 bases from J, the junction contained 2 bases not matched to a gene. The CDR3 runs to 13 residues. The CDR3 sequence is CASSFRDRYEQYF. DNA for the CDR3: TGTGCCAGCAGTTTCCGGGACAGGTACGAGCAGTACTTC.

This sequence joins TRBV5-8 and TRBJ2-7; 10 bases line up with TRBD1. With 10 bases clipped from V and 2 bases from J, the junction kept 6 bases outside the gene matches. The CDR3 consists of 13 residues. Germline assignment: CDR1 SGHTS and CDR2 YDEGEE. The CDR3 loop reads CAYRTGGTYEQYF. For the CDR3, the DNA is TGTGCCTATCGGACAGGGGGGACCTACGAGCAGTACTTC.

The chain joins TRBV7-9 to TRBJ1-1; 7 positions match TRBD1. Germline CDR1 is SEHNR and CDR2 is FQNEAQ (reference sequence). CDR3 length: 18 amino acids. Trimming took 2 bases from V and 4 from J; bases not matched to a gene: 16. CDR3 bases: TGTGCCAGCAGCTTACCCCCCACAGGGGTAAAGGGATTCACTGAAGCTTTCTTT. Its translation: CASSLPPTGVKGFTEAFF. Complete variable domain (other parts from reference TRBV7-9 and TRBJ1-1): DTGVSQNPRHKITKRGQNVTFRCDPISEHNRLYWYRQTLGQGPEFLTYFQNEAQLEKSRLLSDRFSAERPKGSFSTLEIQRTEQGDSAMYLCASSLPPTGVKGFTEAFFGQGTRLTVV.

DNA for the CDR3: TGTGCCAGCAGCTTGGCTTTACAAGCGCCCACAGATACGCAGTATTTT. Its protein is CASSLALQAPTDTQYF. V usage is TRBV5-6 and J usage is TRBJ2-3, with D unresolved. The CDR3 contains 16 residues. CDR1 is SGHDT, CDR2 YYEEEE, per germline. Trimming took off 0 bases at V and 2 bases at J, with 13 bases between the two ends.

The chain is built from TRBV6-1 and TRBJ2-1; D is perhaps TRBD2 (6 bases). Looked up from germline, CDR1 is MNHNS and CDR2 is SASEGT. This CDR3 comprises 14 residues. Trimming pared 7 bases from V and 2 bases from J, leaving 12 bases between. CDR3 region: CASKEGGTYNEQFF. CDR3 sequence (DNA): TGTGCCAGCAAGGAGGGAGGTACCTACAATGAGCAGTTCTTC.

The gene calls are TRBV6-5 and TRBJ2-1; D is tentatively TRBD1 or TRBD2 (6 bases each). The germline V and J ends were trimmed by 7 bases and 10 bases, with 11 bases remaining between them. The length of the CDR3 is 11 residues. Germline lookup yields CDR1 MNHEY and CDR2 SVGAGI. CDR3 sequence (DNA): TGTGCCAGCACCCGCGGGACAGAGCAGTTCTTC. Translation gives CASTRGTEQFF.

The rearrangement uses TRBV4-3 and TRBJ2-6; D unclear. There are 15 residues in the CDR3. CDR1 and CDR2 from the germline V gene are LGHNA and YSLEER. The V and J ends lost 0 bases and 1 base respectively, with 4 bases between them. The CDR3 DNA sequence: TGCGCCAGCAGCCAAGATTTGTCTGGGGCCAACGTCCTGACTTTC. Its protein is CASSQDLSGANVLTF.